This TCR beta chain is drawn from a study of shared clonotypes between healthy human individuals. Study-level background: The study drew on two women and a few men aged 18 to 49 as donors. Broader study findings: On the whole, naive subsets had larger estimated richness than memory subsets had.

CDR1 and CDR2 from the germline V gene are DFQATT and SNEGSKA (reference sequence). The CDR3 is 11 residues long. V lost 6 bases to trimming and J lost 6 bases, with 12 bases between them. Remarks on this clone: Antigen: not known.

Measured with immunoSEQ multiplex PCR; TCRdb has only the in-frame clones, and not every one. The table includes 1.5 million to 2.5 million clones, roughly 95% detected once. The naive CD8 subset, CD45RO-negative cells positively selected for CCR7, excluded terminally differentiated effector memory CD45RA+ cells. The clonotype comes from a young man in good health. Sequenced sample: naive CD8+ T cells sorted from blood. J is TRBJ2-7 and V is TRBV20-1, with a possible D match to TRBD1 (6 bases). This chain's CDR3 is CSARGSSEQYF. The CDR3 DNA is TGCAGTGCCAGGGGCAGCTCCGAGCAGTACTTC.